This T cell receptor (beta chain) comes out of a study of regulatory T cells in long-lasting Graves disease. Documented time point: persistent/refractory GD, antithyroid drugs over 5 years with positive TRAb. There was RNA extracted from PBMCs, and the TCR library was made from it. CDR1 is SGHNT and CDR2 is YENEEA in the germline V gene. The CDR3 consists of 15 residues. Sequencing libraries for TCR beta were prepared with iRepertoire HTBI primers and Arm-PCR of CDR3 regions. TCRdb used MiXCR to reprocess the multiplex PCR reads, holding one entry per CDR3 protein. The sample holds 400,000 to 600,000 distinct CDR3 sequences, about 22% seen once. Turning to this clonotype: Being one base from a much bigger clone, this may be a read error.

This sequence was found in a female donor with Graves disease. The V call is TRBV11-3, the J call TRBJ2-3; D is possibly TRBD2 (5 bases). Here the sequenced sample was peripheral blood mononuclear cells (PBMCs), taken when the disease was refractory, from a patient treated with antithyroid drugs. Here the CDR3 DNA reads TGTGCCAGCAGCCCCCGGGAAGATGGCACAGATGCGCAGTATTTT. Its protein product is CASSPREDGTDAQYF.